This TCR beta chain was identified in a study of Ad26.COV2.S vaccination and SARS-CoV-2 variants. Study context: Ad26.COV2.S was injected intramuscularly once or twice, 56 days apart. Study observations and caveats: Spike-specific CD8+ and CD4+ T cell responses reportedly showed substantial breadth after vaccination.

The treatment here: approximately 18 received Ad26.COV2.S at low or high dose, single or two shots; 5 received placebo; per-sample allocation not given. After the first vaccine or placebo injection, samples were drawn on day 63. Expression of Wuhan-strain SARS-CoV-2 spike came from the Ad26 vector that formed the vaccine. TCRdb's table, derived via immunoSEQ multiplex PCR, lists solely in-frame clones and lacks some. Here the sample spans roughly 240,000 clones, approximately 90% being singletons. CDR3 size: 18 residues. With regard to this clone: What it recognizes is unknown.

The source material was peripheral blood, sampled in a trial of Ad26.COV2.S vaccine versus placebo. This TCR was sampled from a person aged 18-60 years who received the Ad26.COV2.S COVID-19 vaccine or a placebo. This chain uses TRBV21-1 with TRBJ2-3; the table's D call of TRBD1 was not tested on the DNA. TRBV21-1 is listed as a pseudogene. CDR3 sequence: CASSKRETGTLLADTQYF. CDR3 coding DNA: TGTGCCAGCAGCAAAAGGGAGACAGGGACGCTCCTGGCAGATACGCAGTATTTT.